These 27 T cell receptor beta chains were sequenced from one sample in a study of Ad26.COV2.S vaccination and SARS-CoV-2 variants. The protocol was immunoSEQ multiplex PCR, while the TCRdb copy is restricted to in-frame clones and leaves out a portion. The table lists around 300,000 clones, about 87% of them singletons, with 6.4% in the top ten. The treatment denotes: over 15 received Ad26.COV2.S at low or high dose, single or two shots; roughly five received placebo; per-sample allocation not given. Sample collection was performed on day 63 after the first vaccine or placebo injection. This sample comprised peripheral blood, obtained in a trial of Ad26.COV2.S vaccine versus placebo. Receptors were obtained from a person aged 18-65 years who received the Ad26.COV2.S COVID-19 vaccine or a placebo.

The gene calls are TRBV29-1 and TRBJ1-2, with 8 bases fitting TRBD1. The CDR3 loop spans 16 amino acids. Unmatched junction bases numbered 12, after V lost 5 bases and J lost 1 base. Germline CDR1 and CDR2: SQVTM and ANQGSEA. This CDR3 is CSVPHWTGLFNYGYTF. DNA for the CDR3: TGCAGCGTTCCCCACTGGACAGGGCTATTTAACTATGGCTACACCTTC. The whole variable domain, filled in from reference TRBV29-1 and TRBJ1-2, reads SAVISQKPSRDICQRGTSLTIQCQVDSQVTMMFWYRQQPGQSLTLIATANQGSEATYESGFVIDKFPISRPNLTFSTLTVSNMSPEDSSIYLCSVPHWTGLFNYGYTFGSGTRLTVV.

The chain links TRBV29-1 to TRBJ2-1; maybe TRBD2 (5 bases). From germline, CDR1 is SQVTM and CDR2 ANQGSEA. The CDR3 is 15 residues long. V was cut by 5 bases and J by 8 bases, with 22 bases left in between. CDR3 DNA: TGCAGCGTTCACCCCGCCGCTCGGGAAGGCGATGAGCAGTTCTTC. Translated: CSVHPAAREGDEQFF.

J is TRBJ1-4 and V is TRBV10-1, with 9 bases fitting TRBD1. The CDR3 loop spans 16 amino acids. CDR1 and CDR2 from the germline V gene are WNHNN and SYGVQD (reference sequence). V dropped 10 bases and J dropped 1; count of bases not matched to a gene: 10. DNA for the CDR3: TGCGCCAACTACAGGGGGCGAAAAATAACTAATGAAAAACTGTTTTTT. As protein: CANYRGRKITNEKLFF.

This clone was observed a single time. V and J are TRBV24-1 and TRBJ2-1; D not resolved. Germline values: CDR1 KGHDR, CDR2 SFDVKD. The CDR3 runs 18 residues. Between the trimmed V and J ends, which lost 3 bases and 0 bases, there was a span of 17 bases. The CDR3 reads CATSDGAQLESSYNEQFF. CDR3 sequence (DNA): TGTGCCACCAGTGATGGAGCACAGCTTGAGAGCTCCTACAATGAGCAGTTCTTC.

This clone was counted once. The chain's CDR3 is CASSLSMGQPQHF. The CDR3, as DNA: TGTGCCAGCAGTTTATCGATGGGGCAGCCCCAGCATTTT. The chain has TRBV27 and TRBJ1-5, with unresolved D. Germline CDR1 reads MNHEY; CDR2 reads SMNVEV (reference sequence). This CDR3 spans 13 amino acids. V lost 0 bases, J lost 7 bases, and 7 bases lay in between.

This chain connects TRBV7-9 to TRBJ1-5; D unresolved. V lost 2 bases to trimming and J lost 5 bases, with 13 bases between them. Germline-derived CDR1 and CDR2 are SEHNR and FQNEAQ (reference sequence). This CDR3 spans 15 amino acids. The CDR3 nucleotides are TGTGCCAGCAGCTTACAAGGGAGGAGCGATCAGCCCCAGCATTTT. Translated, it gives CASSLQGRSDQPQHF.

The rearrangement joins TRBV6-1 to TRBJ1-1; D not certain. Germline V gives CDR1 MNHNS, CDR2 SASEGT. This CDR3 comprises 14 residues. Trimming cost V 4 bases and J 4 bases, with 13 bases left between them. The CDR3 DNA reads TGTGCCAGCAGTGCCGCGGCAGGAGCCACTGAAGCTTTCTTT. Protein sequence: CASSAAAGATEAFF.

V gene TRBV3-1 (or the pseudogene TRBV3-2) combines with J gene TRBJ1-3; D unresolved. CDR3 length: 14 residues. CDR1 and CDR2 from the germline V gene are LGHDT and YNNKEL (reference sequence). The V end was cut by 3 bases, the J end by 0 bases, with 6 bases between. CDR3 sequence (DNA): TGTGCCAGCAGCCAGCCTCGCTCTGGAAACACCATATATTTT. This sequence encodes CASSQPRSGNTIYF.

In its sample, this clone was seen a few times. The V call is TRBV6-5, the J call TRBJ2-7, with unresolved D. V was trimmed by 0 bases and J by 2 bases, leaving 8 bases between them. The CDR3 consists of 14 residues. Germline V gene sequence: CDR1 MNHEY, CDR2 SVGAGI. CDR3 DNA: TGTGCCAGCAGTTACTCGAGTAGGGCCTACGAGCAGTACTTC. It encodes CASSYSSRAYEQYF.

The rearrangement links TRBV30 to TRBJ1-1, with a weak D call TRBD1 (6 bases). The CDR3 loop spans 13 amino acids. Per the germline V gene, CDR1 is GTSNPN and CDR2 is SVGIG (reference sequence). V lost 2 bases, J lost 4 bases, and 11 bases lay in between. The CDR3, as DNA: TGTGCCTGGAGTACAGGGTCCACCACTGAAGCTTTCTTT. Encoded protein: CAWSTGSTTEAFF.

V and J are TRBV4-2 and TRBJ2-5, with 9 nucleotides matching TRBD1. Germline trimming cut 5 bases from V and 1 base from J; bases unmatched to any gene: 8. The CDR3 spans 16 residues. The germline gives CDR1 LGHNA, CDR2 YNFKEQ. Here the CDR3 reads CASSTGTGRTQETQYF. As DNA, the CDR3 is TGTGCCAGCAGCACTGGGACAGGGAGGACCCAAGAGACCCAGTACTTC.

This clone was seen just once. The chain uses TRBV9 and TRBJ2-1; 14 nucleotides line up with TRBD2. The CDR3 sequence is 16 residues long. After removal of 2 bases from V and 6 bases from J, the junction contained 4 bases not matched to a gene. In germline, CDR1 is SGDLS, CDR2 YYNGEE. The CDR3 is CASSVETSGRGNEQFF. The CDR3 bases are TGTGCCAGCAGCGTGGAGACTAGCGGGAGGGGCAATGAGCAGTTCTTC.

This chain uses TRBV21-1 with TRBJ2-3; the table's D gene call, TRBD2, was not cross checked with the DNA. TRBV21-1 is termed a pseudogene. This CDR3 contains 13 residues. CDR3 residues: CASSKGETDTQYF. In nucleotides, the CDR3 is TGTGCCAGCAGCAAAGGTGAGACAGATACGCAGTATTTT.

The V call is TRBV9, the J call TRBJ2-7, with 7 bases aligning to TRBD1. The CDR3 length is 14 residues. Per the germline V gene, CDR1 is SGDLS and CDR2 is YYNGEE. V was pared by 3 bases and J by 1 base, with 4 bases of the junction left unmatched. In nucleotides, the CDR3 is TGTGCCAGCAGCGCCGGGACAGTTTCCTACGAGCAGTACTTC. It translates to CASSAGTVSYEQYF.

This clone has only one observation. The rearrangement uses TRBV6-4 and TRBJ1-2, with 7 bases identical to TRBD1. V lost 2 bases, J lost 8 bases, and 8 bases stayed unmatched. CDR3 length: 14 residues. Per germline, CDR1 MRHNA and CDR2 SNTAGT. The CDR3 nucleotides are TGTGCCAGCAGTGACGCGACAGGGATTGACGGCTACACCTTC. Its protein product is CASSDATGIDGYTF.

The chain employs TRBV9 and TRBJ2-7; D could derive from TRBD1 or TRBD2 (5 bases each). The germline V gene encodes CDR1 SGDLS and CDR2 YYNGEE. The CDR3 sequence is 13 residues long. Trimming shortened V by 0 bases and J by 3 bases, and 7 bases separated the two germline ends. This CDR3 is CASSVAGLYEQYF. CDR3 nucleotides: TGTGCCAGCAGCGTAGCGGGGCTCTACGAGCAGTACTTC.

The J gene is TRBJ2-1, the V gene TRBV6-4, with TRBD1 identical over 9 bases. V lost 3 bases and J lost 7; bases outside the gene matches: 7. Looked up from germline, CDR1 is MRHNA and CDR2 is SNTAGT. The CDR3 length is 15 residues. Here the CDR3 DNA reads TGTGCCAGCAGTGATAAGAGGACAGGGGCGAATGAGCAGTTCTTC. Residues: CASSDKRTGANEQFF.

The rearrangement links TRBV4-3 to TRBJ2-1; TRBD2 might be the D (5 bases). CDR1 and CDR2 (germline): LGHNA, YSLEER. Trimming removed 7 bases from V and 5 bases from J, with 9 bases in between. This CDR3 is 12 amino acids long. The CDR3 DNA is TGCGCCAGCACCGGACTTAACAATGAGCAGTTCTTC. Translation: CASTGLNNEQFF.

This chain joins TRBV7-6 and TRBJ1-1, with D tentatively TRBD1 (5 bases). The length of the CDR3 is 18 residues. Trimming stripped 0 bases from V and 2 bases from J, with 19 bases between. Germline-derived CDR1 and CDR2 are SGHVS and FNYEAQ. The CDR3 DNA follows: TGTGCCAGCAGCTTAGCGGGGCGGCAGGGAGAACTAAACACTGAAGCTTTCTTT. Translation gives CASSLAGRQGELNTEAFF.

The chain uses TRBV5-8 and TRBJ1-5; D ambiguous. Germline V gene data show CDR1 as SGHTS and CDR2 as YDEGEE. This CDR3 has 17 residues. V gave up 0 bases and J gave up 3 bases, with 16 bases separating them. CDR3: CASSLVWFYKNNQPQHF. CDR3 DNA: TGTGCCAGCAGCTTGGTATGGTTCTATAAGAACAATCAGCCCCAGCATTTT.

This chain uses TRBV10-3 with TRBJ2-7, with 10 bases aligning to TRBD1. This CDR3 has 13 residues. The germline gives CDR1 ENHRY, CDR2 SYGVKD. The V segment lost 4 bases and the J segment 3 bases; nucleotides outside the gene matches: 0. The CDR3 region is CAISGTGGYEQYF. CDR3 sequence (DNA): TGTGCCATCAGTGGGACAGGGGGCTACGAGCAGTACTTC.

The chain employs TRBV5-1 and TRBJ2-3, with D uncertain. V was pared by 1 base and J by 2 bases, with 5 bases between. The CDR3 is 13 amino acids. Germline loops: CDR1 SGHRS, CDR2 YFSETQ. CDR3 sequence (DNA): TGCGCCAGCAGCTTGCTATTCACAGATACGCAGTATTTT. It specifies CASSLLFTDTQYF.

The chain has TRBV18 and TRBJ2-6, with 7 bases aligning to TRBD1. V trimming: 4 bases; J trimming: 0 bases; junction bases outside the gene matches: 12. CDR1 KGHSH and CDR2 LQKENI come from the germline V gene. This CDR3 comprises 19 residues. CDR3 sequence: CASSLVSGTVYSGANVLTF. CDR3 DNA sequence: TGTGCCAGCTCACTCGTCTCCGGGACAGTCTACTCTGGGGCCAACGTCCTGACTTTC.

The CDR3, as DNA: TGCGCCAGCAGCCAAGATAAAGGGTGGGACTATGGCTACACCTTC. Translation gives CASSQDKGWDYGYTF. The chain couples TRBV4-3 to TRBJ1-2; D ambiguous. The germline V gene has CDR1 LGHNA and CDR2 YSLEER. Trimming left V 0 bases short and J 3 bases short, with 11 bases between. The CDR3 is 15 amino acids.

The chain has TRBV10-3 and TRBJ2-1, with TRBD1 matching over 7 bases. The germline V gene has CDR1 ENHRY and CDR2 SYGVKD. With V trimmed by 5 bases and J by 9 bases, 10 bases remained unmatched. The CDR3 length is 14 residues. CDR3 loop: CAISFRDSLGEQFF. CDR3 coding DNA: TGTGCCATCAGTTTTCGGGACAGCCTCGGTGAGCAGTTCTTC.

The chain couples TRBV19 to TRBJ2-5; D is perhaps TRBD1 (5 bases). Germline CDR1 LNHDA, CDR2 SQIVND (reference sequence). V was clipped by 5 bases and J by 5 bases, with 12 bases between them. The CDR3 is made up of 13 amino acids. CDR3 protein: CASSSRTSETQYF. In nucleotides, the CDR3 is TGTGCCAGTAGTTCACGGACAAGCGAGACCCAGTACTTC.

This chain links TRBV28 with TRBJ2-3, with 7 bases that match TRBD1. With V trimmed by 6 bases and J by 9 bases, 12 bases remained unmatched. This CDR3 spans 14 amino acids. Germline V gene sequence: CDR1 MDHEN, CDR2 SYDVKM. The CDR3 DNA follows: TGTGCCAGCAGCGCAAATCGACAGGGTGAAACGCAGTATTTT. Amino acid sequence: CASSANRQGETQYF.